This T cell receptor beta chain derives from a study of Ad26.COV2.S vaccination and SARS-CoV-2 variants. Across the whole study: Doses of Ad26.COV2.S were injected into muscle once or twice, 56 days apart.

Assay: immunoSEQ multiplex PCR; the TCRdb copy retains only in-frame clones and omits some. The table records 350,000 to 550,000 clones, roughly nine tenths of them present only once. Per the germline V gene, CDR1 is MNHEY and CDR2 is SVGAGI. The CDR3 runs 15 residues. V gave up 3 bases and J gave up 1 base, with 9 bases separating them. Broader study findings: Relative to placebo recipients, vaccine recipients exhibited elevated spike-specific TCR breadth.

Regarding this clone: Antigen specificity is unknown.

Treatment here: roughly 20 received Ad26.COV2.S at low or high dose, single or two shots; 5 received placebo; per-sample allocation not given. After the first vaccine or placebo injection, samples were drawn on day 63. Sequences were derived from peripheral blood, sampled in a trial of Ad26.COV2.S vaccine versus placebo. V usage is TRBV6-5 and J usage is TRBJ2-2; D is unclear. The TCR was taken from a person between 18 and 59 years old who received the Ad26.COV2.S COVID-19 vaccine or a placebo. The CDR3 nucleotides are TGTGCCAGCAGTTATTGGCAGAAGAACACCGGGGAGCTGTTTTTT. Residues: CASSYWQKNTGELFF.